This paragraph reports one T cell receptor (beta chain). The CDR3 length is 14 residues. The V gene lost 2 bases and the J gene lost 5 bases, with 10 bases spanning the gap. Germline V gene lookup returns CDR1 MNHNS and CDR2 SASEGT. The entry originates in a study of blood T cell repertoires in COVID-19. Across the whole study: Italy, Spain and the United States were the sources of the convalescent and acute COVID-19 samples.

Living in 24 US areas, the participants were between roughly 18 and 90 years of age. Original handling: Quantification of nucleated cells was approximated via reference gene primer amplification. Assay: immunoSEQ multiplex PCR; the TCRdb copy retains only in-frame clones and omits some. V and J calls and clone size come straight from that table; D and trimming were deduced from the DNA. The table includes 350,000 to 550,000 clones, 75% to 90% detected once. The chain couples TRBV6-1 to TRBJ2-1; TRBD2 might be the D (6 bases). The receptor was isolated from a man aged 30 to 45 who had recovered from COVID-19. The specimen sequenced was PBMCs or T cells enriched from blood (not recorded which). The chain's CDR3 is CASSEIPGDNEQFF. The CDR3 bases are TGTGCCAGCAGTGAAATTCCGGGAGACAATGAGCAGTTCTTC.